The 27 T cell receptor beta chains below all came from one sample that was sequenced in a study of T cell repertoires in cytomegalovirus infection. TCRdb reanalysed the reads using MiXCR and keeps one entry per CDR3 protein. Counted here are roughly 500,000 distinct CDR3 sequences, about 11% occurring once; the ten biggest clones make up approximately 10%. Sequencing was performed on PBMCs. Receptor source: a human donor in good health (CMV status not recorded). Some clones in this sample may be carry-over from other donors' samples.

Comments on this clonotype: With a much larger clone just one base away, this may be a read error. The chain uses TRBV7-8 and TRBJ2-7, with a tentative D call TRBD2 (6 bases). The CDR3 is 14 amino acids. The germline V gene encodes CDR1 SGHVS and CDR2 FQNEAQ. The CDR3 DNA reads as TGTGCCAGCTGCTTAGAACTAGCAGTCCACGAGCAGTACTTC. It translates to CASCLELAVHEQYF.

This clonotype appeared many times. The chain's CDR3 is CASSLVTSGGEQFF. Written as DNA, the CDR3 is TGTGCCAGCAGCTTAGTCACTAGCGGGGGGGAGCAGTTCTTC. V usage is TRBV7-2 and J usage is TRBJ2-1; 12 bases fit TRBD2. Germline V lookup: CDR1 SGHTA, CDR2 FQGNSA. The CDR3 is made up of 14 amino acids. The V gene end was trimmed by 1 base and the J gene end by 10 bases; junction bases not matched to a gene: 2.

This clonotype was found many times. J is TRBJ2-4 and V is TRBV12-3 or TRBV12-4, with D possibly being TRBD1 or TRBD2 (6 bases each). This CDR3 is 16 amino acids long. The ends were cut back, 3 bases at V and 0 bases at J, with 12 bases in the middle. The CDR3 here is CASSLEGDLAKNIQYF. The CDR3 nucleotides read TGTGCCAGCAGTTTGGAGGGGGATTTAGCCAAAAACATTCAGTACTTC.

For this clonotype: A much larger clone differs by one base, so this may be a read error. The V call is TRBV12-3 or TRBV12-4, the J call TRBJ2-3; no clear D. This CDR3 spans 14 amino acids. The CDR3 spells CASSLTLGTDMQYF. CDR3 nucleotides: TGTGCCAGCAGTTTAACCCTCGGCACAGATATGCAGTATTTT.

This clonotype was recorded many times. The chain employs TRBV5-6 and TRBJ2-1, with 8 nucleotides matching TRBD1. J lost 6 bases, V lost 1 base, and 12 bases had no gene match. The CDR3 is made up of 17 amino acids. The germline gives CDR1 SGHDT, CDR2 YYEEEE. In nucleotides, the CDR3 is TGTGCCAGCAGCTTGTGGGTCCGACAGGGGTTGGGCAATGAGCAGTTCTTC. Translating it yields CASSLWVRQGLGNEQFF.

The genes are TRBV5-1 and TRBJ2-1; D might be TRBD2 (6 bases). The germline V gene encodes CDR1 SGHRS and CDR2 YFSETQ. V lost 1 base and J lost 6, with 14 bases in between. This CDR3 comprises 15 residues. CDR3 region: CASSLRGMAGNEQFF. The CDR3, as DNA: TGCGCCAGCAGCTTGCGCGGGATGGCAGGCAATGAGCAGTTCTTC.

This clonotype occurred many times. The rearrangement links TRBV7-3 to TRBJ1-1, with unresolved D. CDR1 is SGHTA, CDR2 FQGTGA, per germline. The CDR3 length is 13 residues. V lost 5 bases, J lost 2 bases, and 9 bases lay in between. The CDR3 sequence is CASSPVSNTEAFF. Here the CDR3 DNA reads TGTGCCAGCAGCCCGGTATCCAACACTGAAGCTTTCTTT.

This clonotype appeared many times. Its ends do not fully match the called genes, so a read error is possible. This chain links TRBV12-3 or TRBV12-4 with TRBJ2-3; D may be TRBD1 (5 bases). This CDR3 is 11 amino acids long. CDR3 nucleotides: TGTGCCAGCGGCATAGGGGCATCTTTGCATTTT. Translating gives CASGIGASLHF.

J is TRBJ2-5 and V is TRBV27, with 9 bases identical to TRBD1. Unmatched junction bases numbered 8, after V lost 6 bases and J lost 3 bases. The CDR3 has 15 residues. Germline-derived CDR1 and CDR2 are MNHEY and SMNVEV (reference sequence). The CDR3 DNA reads TGTGCCAGCAGCTTCGACAGGGGGGGAGAAGAGACCCAGTACTTC. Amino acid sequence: CASSFDRGGEETQYF.

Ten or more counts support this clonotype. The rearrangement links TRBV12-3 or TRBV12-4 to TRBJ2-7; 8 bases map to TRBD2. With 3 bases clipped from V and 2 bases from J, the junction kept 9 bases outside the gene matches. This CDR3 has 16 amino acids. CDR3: CASSFRSSGAPYEQYF. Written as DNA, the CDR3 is TGTGCCAGCAGTTTTCGAAGTAGCGGGGCCCCCTACGAGCAGTACTTC.

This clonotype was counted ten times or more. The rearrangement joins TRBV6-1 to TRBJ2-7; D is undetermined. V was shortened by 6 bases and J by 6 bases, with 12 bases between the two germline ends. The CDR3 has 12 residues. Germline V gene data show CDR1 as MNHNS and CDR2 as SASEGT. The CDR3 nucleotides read TGTGCCAGCAGCTACTCGGTGGGCGAGCAGTACTTC. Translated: CASSYSVGEQYF.

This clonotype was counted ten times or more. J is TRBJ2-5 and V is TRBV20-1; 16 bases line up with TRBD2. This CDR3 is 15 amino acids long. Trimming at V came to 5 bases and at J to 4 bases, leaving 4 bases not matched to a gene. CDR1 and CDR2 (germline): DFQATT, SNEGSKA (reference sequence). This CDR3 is CSAPGLAGGGETQYF. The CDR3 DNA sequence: TGCAGTGCTCCGGGACTAGCGGGAGGGGGAGAGACCCAGTACTTC.

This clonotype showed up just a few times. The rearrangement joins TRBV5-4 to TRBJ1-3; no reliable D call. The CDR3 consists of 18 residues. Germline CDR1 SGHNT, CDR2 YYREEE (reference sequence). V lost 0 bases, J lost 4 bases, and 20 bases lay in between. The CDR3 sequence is CASSLAPVGSDLGNTIYF. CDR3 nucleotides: TGTGCCAGCAGCTTGGCCCCCGTGGGCAGCGACCTGGGAAACACCATATATTTT.

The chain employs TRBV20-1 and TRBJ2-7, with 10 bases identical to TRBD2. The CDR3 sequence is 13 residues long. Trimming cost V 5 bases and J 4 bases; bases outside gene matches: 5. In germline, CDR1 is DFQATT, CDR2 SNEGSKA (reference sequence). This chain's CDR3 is CSAETSGWYEQYF. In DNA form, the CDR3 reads TGCAGTGCTGAGACTAGCGGGTGGTACGAGCAGTACTTC.

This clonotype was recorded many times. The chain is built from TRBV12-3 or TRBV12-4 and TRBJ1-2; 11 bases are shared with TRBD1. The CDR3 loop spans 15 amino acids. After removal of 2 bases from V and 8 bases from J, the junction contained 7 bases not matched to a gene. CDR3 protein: CASSLSGQGAGGYTF. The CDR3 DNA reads TGTGCCAGCAGTTTAAGTGGACAGGGGGCCGGCGGCTACACCTTC.

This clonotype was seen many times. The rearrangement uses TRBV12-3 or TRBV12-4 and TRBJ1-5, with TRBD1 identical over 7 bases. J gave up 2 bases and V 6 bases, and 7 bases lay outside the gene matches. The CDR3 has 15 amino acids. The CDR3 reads CASSPHRGGNQPQHF. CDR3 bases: TGTGCCAGCAGCCCCCACAGGGGTGGCAATCAGCCCCAGCATTTT.

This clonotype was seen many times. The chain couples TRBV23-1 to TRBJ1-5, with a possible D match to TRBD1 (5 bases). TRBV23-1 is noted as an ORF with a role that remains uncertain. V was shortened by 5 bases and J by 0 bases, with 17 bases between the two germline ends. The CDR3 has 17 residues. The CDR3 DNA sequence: TGCGCCAGCAGTTTTCCGGGACCGAGAGATAGCAATCAGCCCCAGCATTTT. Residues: CASSFPGPRDSNQPQHF.

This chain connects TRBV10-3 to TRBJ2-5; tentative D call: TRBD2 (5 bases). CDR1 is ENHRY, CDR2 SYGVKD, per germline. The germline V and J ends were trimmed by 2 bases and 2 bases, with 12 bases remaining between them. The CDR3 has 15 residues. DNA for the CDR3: TGTGCCATCAGTGAGCAAGTCGAGGGTCAAGAGACCCAGTACTTC. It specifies CAISEQVEGQETQYF.

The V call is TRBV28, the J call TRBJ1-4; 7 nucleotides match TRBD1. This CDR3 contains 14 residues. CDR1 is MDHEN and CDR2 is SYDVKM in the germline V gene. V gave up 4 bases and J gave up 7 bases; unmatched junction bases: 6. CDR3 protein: CASSSTGFREKLFF. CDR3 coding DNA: TGTGCCAGCAGTTCGACAGGGTTTCGTGAAAAACTGTTTTTT.

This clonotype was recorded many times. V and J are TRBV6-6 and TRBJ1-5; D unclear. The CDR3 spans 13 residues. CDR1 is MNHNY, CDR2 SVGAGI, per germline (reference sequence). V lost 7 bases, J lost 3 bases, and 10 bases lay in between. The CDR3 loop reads CASNSHLNQPQHF. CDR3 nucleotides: TGTGCCAGCAACAGCCACCTCAATCAGCCCCAGCATTTT.

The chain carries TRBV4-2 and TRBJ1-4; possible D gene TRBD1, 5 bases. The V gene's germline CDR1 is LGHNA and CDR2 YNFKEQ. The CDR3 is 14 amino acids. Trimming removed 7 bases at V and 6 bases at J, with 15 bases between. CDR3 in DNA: TGTGCCAGCACCGGGCAGCAGGGCGATGAAAAACTGTTTTTT. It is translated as CASTGQQGDEKLFF.

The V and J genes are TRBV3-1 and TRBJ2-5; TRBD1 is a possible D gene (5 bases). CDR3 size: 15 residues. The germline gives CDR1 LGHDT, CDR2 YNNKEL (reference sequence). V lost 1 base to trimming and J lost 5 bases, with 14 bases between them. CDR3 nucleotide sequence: TGTGCCAGCAGCCAAGGGGGCGGTGGATTTGAGACCCAGTACTTC. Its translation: CASSQGGGGFETQYF.

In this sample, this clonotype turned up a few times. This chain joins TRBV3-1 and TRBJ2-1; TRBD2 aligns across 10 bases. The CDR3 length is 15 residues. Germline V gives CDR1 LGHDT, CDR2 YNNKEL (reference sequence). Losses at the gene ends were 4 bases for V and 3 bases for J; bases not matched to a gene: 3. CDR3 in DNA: TGTGCCAGCAGCCCCGAGCGGGGGGGCTACAATGAGCAGTTCTTC. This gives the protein CASSPERGGYNEQFF.

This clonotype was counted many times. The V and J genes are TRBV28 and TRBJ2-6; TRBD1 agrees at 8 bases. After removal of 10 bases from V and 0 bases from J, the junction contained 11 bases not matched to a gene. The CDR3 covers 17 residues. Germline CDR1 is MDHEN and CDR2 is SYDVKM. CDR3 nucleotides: TGTGCCACCCGGAGGGGACAGGATCTCTCTGGGGCCAACGTCCTGACTTTC. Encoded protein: CATRRGQDLSGANVLTF.

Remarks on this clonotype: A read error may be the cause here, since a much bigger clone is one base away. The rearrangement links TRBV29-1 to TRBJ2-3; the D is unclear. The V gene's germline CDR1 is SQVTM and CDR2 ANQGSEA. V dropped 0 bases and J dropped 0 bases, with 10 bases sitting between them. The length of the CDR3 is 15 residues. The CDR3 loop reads CSVEDNGASTDTQYF. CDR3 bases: TGCAGCGTTGAAGACAACGGTGCTAGCACAGATACGCAGTATTTT.

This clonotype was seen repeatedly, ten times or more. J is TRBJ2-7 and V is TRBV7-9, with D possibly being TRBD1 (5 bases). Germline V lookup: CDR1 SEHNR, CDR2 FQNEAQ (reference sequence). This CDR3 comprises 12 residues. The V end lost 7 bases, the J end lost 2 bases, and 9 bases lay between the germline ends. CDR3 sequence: CASTNRTYEQYF. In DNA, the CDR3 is TGTGCCAGCACGAACAGGACCTACGAGCAGTACTTC.

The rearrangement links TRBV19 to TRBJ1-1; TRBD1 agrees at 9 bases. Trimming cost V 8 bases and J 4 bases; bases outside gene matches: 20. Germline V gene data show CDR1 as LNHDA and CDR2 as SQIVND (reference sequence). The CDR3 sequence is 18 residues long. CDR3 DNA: TGTGCCAGTTGTAAACTCGCCGGGACAGGGCAGGTGGTCACTGAAGCTTTCTTT. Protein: CASCKLAGTGQVVTEAFF. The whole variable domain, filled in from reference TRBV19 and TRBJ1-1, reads DGGITQSPKYLFRKEGQNVTLSCEQNLNHDAMYWYRQDPGQGLRLIYYSQIVNDFQKGDIAEGYSVSREKKESFPLTVTSAQKNPTAFYLCASCKLAGTGQVVTEAFFGQGTRLTVV.